A single sample gave rise to the 17 T cell receptor beta chains below, sequenced in a study of post-analysis software for immune sequencing data (dated by TCRdb to 2013 to 2016). The full study reports these points: Significantly higher frequencies in patients than in controls were found for a few TRBV segments, including TRBV5-6, TRBV5-1 and TRBV20-1.

The library was built by means of PCR. For sequencing, an Illumina HiSeq 2500 was employed. To reduce PCR and sequencing biases, unique molecular identifiers were incorporated into the TCR beta cDNA libraries. TCRdb reran the public reads through fastp at Q25 and MiXCR, keeping productive beta chains. A single entry per CDR3 protein holds the most common genes and DNA from its merged rows. Recorded for this sample are 650,000 to 850,000 distinct CDR3 sequences; approximately 53% of them occurred a single time. The top ten hold approximately 4.5% of the sample. Their recognized antigens are unknown. The sequenced sample was blood. The receptor source for this set is a girl aged 5 to 17 with multiple sclerosis.

The V gene is TRBV5-1, the J gene TRBJ1-1, with D tentatively TRBD1 (6 bases). The CDR3 totals 13 residues. Germline CDR1 reads SGHRS; CDR2 reads YFSETQ. Trimming took off 6 bases at V and 5 bases at J, with 14 bases between the two ends. The CDR3 DNA reads TGCGCCAGCACCCCGGACAGAAAAACTGAAGCTTTCTTT. Amino acids: CASTPDRKTEAFF. Full variable domain (rest looked up from reference TRBV5-1 and TRBJ1-1): KAGVTQTPRYLIKTRGQQVTLSCSPISGHRSVSWYQQTPGQGLQFLFEYFSETQRNKGNFPGRFSGRQFSNSRSEMNVSTLELGDSALYLCASTPDRKTEAFFGQGTRLTVV.

The chain carries TRBV12-3 or TRBV12-4 and TRBJ2-1; D is uncertain. TRBJ2-7 explains the end of the DNA better; the J call may be wrong. This CDR3 is 11 amino acids long. In DNA form, the CDR3 reads TGTGCCAGCAGGAAGGGCCACGAGCAGTACTTC. Protein sequence: CASRKGHEQYF.

J is TRBJ1-1 and V is TRBV11-2; 7 bases are shared with TRBD1. Unmatched junction bases numbered 10, after V lost 5 bases and J lost 4 bases. Germline V gene lookup returns CDR1 SGHAT and CDR2 FQNNGV. The CDR3 consists of 15 residues. The CDR3 protein is CASSLKLRGRTEAFF. The CDR3 DNA sequence: TGTGCCAGCAGCCTAAAGTTAAGGGGGCGCACTGAAGCTTTCTTT.

J is TRBJ2-1 and V is TRBV12-3 or TRBV12-4; TRBD2 matches at 13 bases. Trimming at V came to 3 bases and at J to 9 bases, leaving 8 bases not matched to a gene. The CDR3 length is 16 residues. CDR3 in DNA: TGTGCCAGCAGTTTCGCGCGACTAGCGGGAGGCCGTGAGCAGTTCTTC. Protein product: CASSFARLAGGREQFF.

The V call is TRBV20-1, the J call TRBJ2-3; weak D call: TRBD2 (5 bases). The CDR3 has 14 amino acids. Germline-derived CDR1 and CDR2 are DFQATT and SNEGSKA (reference sequence). Trimming stripped 3 bases from V and 1 base from J, with 11 bases between. CDR3 amino acids: CSARSGSRTDTQYF. The DNA of the CDR3 is TGCAGTGCTAGGAGCGGCAGCCGCACAGATACGCAGTATTTT.

The rearrangement joins TRBV2 to TRBJ2-7, with a possible D match to TRBD2 (6 bases). The J call could be wrong; TRBJ2-5 is a better fit for the DNA end. The CDR3 has 15 residues. Germline assignment: CDR1 SNHLY and CDR2 FYNNEI. CDR3 region: CASSSLGSGEETQYF. The CDR3 DNA is TGTGCCAGCAGTTCCCTCGGTAGCGGAGAAGAGACCCAGTACTTC.

This sequence joins TRBV2 and TRBJ1-5; TRBD1 might be the D (5 bases). V was clipped by 5 bases and J by 2 bases, with 7 bases between them. CDR3 length: 13 amino acids. Germline V gene data show CDR1 as SNHLY and CDR2 as FYNNEI. The CDR3 loop reads CASSPGRNQPQHF. The DNA for the CDR3 is TGTGCCAGCAGTCCAGGGCGCAATCAGCCCCAGCATTTT.

The genes are TRBV10-3 and TRBJ2-6; TRBD1 aligns across 9 bases. Germline V CDR1 and CDR2: ENHRY, SYGVKD. CDR3 size: 16 residues. Trimming removed 10 bases from V and 2 bases from J; junction bases left unmatched: 9. CDR3 DNA: TGTGCCACCACCGGGACAGGGTTTGCTGGGGCCAACGTCCTGACTTTC. Translated: CATTGTGFAGANVLTF.

This sequence joins TRBV3-1 and TRBJ1-1; D is undetermined. CDR3 length: 11 residues. Trimming removed 8 bases at V and 1 base at J, with 5 bases between. Per germline, CDR1 LGHDT and CDR2 YNNKEL (reference sequence). CDR3 bases: TGTGCCAGCGGAGGGAACACTGAAGCTTTCTTT. Translation: CASGGNTEAFF.

The chain is built from TRBV12-3 or TRBV12-4 and TRBJ1-1, with D uncertain. The CDR3 is 16 amino acids. Trimming shortened V by 1 base and J by 1 base, and 13 bases separated the two germline ends. The CDR3 DNA reads TGTGCCAGCAGTTTAGAATCTAGACTGAGGAACACTGAAGCTTTCTTT. Protein product: CASSLESRLRNTEAFF.

This clonotype was detected only a few times. The chain links TRBV9 to TRBJ2-7; D possibly corresponds to TRBD2 (5 bases). Germline assignment: CDR1 SGDLS and CDR2 YYNGEE. V was pared by 0 bases and J by 3 bases, with 13 bases between. This CDR3 comprises 15 residues. The chain's CDR3 is CASSVDPGLGYEQYF. In DNA, the CDR3 is TGTGCCAGCAGCGTAGACCCAGGACTGGGCTACGAGCAGTACTTC. Using reference TRBV9 and TRBJ2-7 for the parts outside the CDR3, the full variable domain is DSGVTQTPKHLITATGQRVTLRCSPRSGDLSVYWYQQSLDQGLQFLIQYYNGEERAKGNILERFSAQQFPDLHSELNLSSLELGDSALYFCASSVDPGLGYEQYFGPGTRLTVT.

In this sample, this clonotype turned up once. V gene TRBV20-1 combines with J gene TRBJ1-1, with D possibly TRBD1 on 6 matching bases. Germline V gene lookup returns CDR1 DFQATT and CDR2 SNEGSKA (reference sequence). Trimming cost V 8 bases and J 0 bases, with 16 bases left between them. This CDR3 contains 14 residues. DNA for the CDR3: TGCAGTTATAGGAGGGGGATCATGAACACTGAAGCTTTCTTT. Encoded protein: CSYRRGIMNTEAFF.

The CDR3 sequence is CASSLGDGANVLTF. The CDR3 DNA is TGCGCCAGCAGCTTGGGGGACGGGGCCAACGTCCTGACTTTC. The V gene is TRBV5-1, the J gene TRBJ2-6; possibly TRBD1 or TRBD2 for D (5 bases each). The CDR3 sequence is 14 residues long. V was shortened by 0 bases and J by 4 bases, with 5 bases between the two germline ends. In germline, CDR1 is SGHRS, CDR2 YFSETQ.

The CDR3 is CASSLVWGSPETQYF. In DNA, the CDR3 is TGTGCCAGCAGTTTAGTGTGGGGGAGTCCAGAGACCCAGTACTTC. The chain recombines TRBV12-3 or TRBV12-4 with TRBJ2-5; D may be TRBD1 or TRBD2 (5 bases each). V lost 1 base and J 4 bases, leaving 13 bases between the germline ends. CDR3 length: 15 residues.

Only a few counts were recorded for this clonotype. The chain links TRBV15 to TRBJ2-3, with D unresolved. From germline, CDR1 is LNHNV and CDR2 YYDKDF (reference sequence). Trimming removed 0 bases from V and 3 bases from J, with 4 bases in between. The CDR3 totals 13 residues. The CDR3 region has the DNA TGTGCCACCAGCAGAGATCCTACAGATACGCAGTATTTT. This translates into CATSRDPTDTQYF.

V and J are TRBV20-1 and TRBJ2-3; 7 nucleotides line up with TRBD1. V lost 3 bases and J lost 5; bases outside the gene matches: 5. This CDR3 is built from 13 residues. Germline V gene data show CDR1 as DFQATT and CDR2 as SNEGSKA (reference sequence). CDR3 DNA: TGCAGTGCTAGTAAAGGGGGCCGAGATACGCAGTATTTT. Its protein product is CSASKGGRDTQYF.

The V and J genes are TRBV5-1 and TRBJ2-5; 13 bases are shared with TRBD2. The germline CDR1 and CDR2 sequences are SGHRS and YFSETQ. The CDR3 has 16 amino acids. Germline trimming cut 0 bases from V and 5 bases from J; bases unmatched to any gene: 4. CDR3 DNA: TGCGCCAGCAGCTTGGGCGGGACTAGCGGGACGGAGACCCAGTACTTC. Protein sequence: CASSLGGTSGTETQYF.